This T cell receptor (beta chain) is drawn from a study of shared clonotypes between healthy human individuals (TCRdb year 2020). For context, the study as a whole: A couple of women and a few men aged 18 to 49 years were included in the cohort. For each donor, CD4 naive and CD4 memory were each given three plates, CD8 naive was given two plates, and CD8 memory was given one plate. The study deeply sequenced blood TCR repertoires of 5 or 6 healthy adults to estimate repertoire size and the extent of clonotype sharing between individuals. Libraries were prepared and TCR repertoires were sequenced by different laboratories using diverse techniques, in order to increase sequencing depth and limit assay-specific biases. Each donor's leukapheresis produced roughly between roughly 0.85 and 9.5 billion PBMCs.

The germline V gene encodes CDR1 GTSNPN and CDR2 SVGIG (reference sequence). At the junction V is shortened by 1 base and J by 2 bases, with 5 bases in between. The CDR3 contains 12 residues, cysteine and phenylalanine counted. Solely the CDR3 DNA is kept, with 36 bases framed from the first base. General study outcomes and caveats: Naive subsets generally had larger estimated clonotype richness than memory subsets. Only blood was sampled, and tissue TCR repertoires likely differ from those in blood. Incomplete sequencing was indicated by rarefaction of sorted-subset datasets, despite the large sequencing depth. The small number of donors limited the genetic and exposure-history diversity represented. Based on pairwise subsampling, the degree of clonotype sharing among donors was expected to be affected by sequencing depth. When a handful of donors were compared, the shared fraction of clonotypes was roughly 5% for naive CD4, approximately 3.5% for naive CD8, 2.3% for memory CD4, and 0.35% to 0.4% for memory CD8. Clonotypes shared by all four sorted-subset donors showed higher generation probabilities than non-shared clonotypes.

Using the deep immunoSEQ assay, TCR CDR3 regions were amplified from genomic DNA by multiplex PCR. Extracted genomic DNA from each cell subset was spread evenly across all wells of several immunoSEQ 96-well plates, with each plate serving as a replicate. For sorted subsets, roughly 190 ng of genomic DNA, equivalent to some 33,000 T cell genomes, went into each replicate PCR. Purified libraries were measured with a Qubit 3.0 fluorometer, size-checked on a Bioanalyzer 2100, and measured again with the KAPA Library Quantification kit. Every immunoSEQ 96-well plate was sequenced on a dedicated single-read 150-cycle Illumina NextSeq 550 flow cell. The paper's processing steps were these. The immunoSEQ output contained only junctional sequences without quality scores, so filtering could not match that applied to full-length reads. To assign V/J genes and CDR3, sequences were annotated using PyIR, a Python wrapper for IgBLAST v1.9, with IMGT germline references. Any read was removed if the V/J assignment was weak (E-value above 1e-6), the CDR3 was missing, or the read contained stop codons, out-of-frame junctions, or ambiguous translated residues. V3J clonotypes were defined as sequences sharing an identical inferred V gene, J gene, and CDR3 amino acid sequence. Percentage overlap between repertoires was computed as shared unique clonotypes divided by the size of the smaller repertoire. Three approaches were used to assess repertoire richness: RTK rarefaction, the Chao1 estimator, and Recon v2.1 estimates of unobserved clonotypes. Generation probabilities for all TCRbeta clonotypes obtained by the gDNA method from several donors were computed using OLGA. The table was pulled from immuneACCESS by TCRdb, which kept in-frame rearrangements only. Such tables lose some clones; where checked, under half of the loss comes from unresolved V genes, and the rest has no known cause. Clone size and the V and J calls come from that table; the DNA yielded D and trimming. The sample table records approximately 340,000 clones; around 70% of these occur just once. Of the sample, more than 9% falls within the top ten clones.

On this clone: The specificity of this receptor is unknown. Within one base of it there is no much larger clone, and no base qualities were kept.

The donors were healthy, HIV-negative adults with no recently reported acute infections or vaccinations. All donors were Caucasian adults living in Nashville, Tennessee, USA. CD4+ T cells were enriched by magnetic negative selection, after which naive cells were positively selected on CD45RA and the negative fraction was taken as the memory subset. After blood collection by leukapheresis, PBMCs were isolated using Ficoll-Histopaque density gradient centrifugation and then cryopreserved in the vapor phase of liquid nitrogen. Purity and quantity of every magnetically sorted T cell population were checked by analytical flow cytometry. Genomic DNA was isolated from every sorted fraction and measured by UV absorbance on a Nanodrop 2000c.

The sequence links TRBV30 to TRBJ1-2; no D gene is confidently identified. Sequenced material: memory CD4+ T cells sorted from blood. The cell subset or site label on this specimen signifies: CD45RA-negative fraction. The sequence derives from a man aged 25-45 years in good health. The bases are TGTGCCTGGAGTGACAGAAACTATGGCTACACCTTC. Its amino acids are CAWSDRNYGYTF.